The entry below gives a single T cell receptor beta chain sequence along with its context. Its target is not known. The data stem from a study of CD8 T cells in Susac syndrome. Whole-study findings and limits: The study conceded that relatively few individuals underwent its TCR sequencing and HLA analysis.

Random hexamers primed reverse transcription of about 0.45 to 1 ug RNA. Amplification of TCR beta CDR3 was carried out by immunoSEQ multiplex PCR, which covered 54 Vbeta and 13 Jbeta segments. A single record per CDR3 protein comes from TCRdb applying MiXCR to the immunoSEQ multiplex PCR reads. The sample yields under 150,000 distinct CDR3 sequences, 85% to 95% seen once. The length of the CDR3 is 14 residues. Germline CDR1 MNHEY, CDR2 SMNVEV (reference sequence). V gave up 8 bases and J gave up 5 bases, with 19 bases separating them. Negative isolation was applied to CD8+ and CD4+ T cells, and FACS enrichment was applied to TEMRA cells.

The sequenced sample consisted of CD8+ T cells from PBMCs. The source of this sequence is a human donor in good health. The chain joins TRBV27 to TRBJ2-7; D unclear. CDR3 loop: CASSPLERSDEQYF. The CDR3 DNA reads as TGTGCCAGCTCCCCCCTCGAGCGATCGGACGAGCAGTACTTC.